The clone carrying this T cell receptor (beta chain) was seen many times. Patients affected by ophthalmopathy presented a Clinical Activity Score of at least 3, a NOSPECS grade of at least 4, and disease duration below 3 months. PBMCs were sourced from less than 12 ml fresh peripheral blood. Germline V gives CDR1 KGHSH, CDR2 LQKENI. Trimming took off 5 bases at V and 8 bases at J, with 18 bases between the two ends. This CDR3 has 15 amino acids. The sample originates from a study of T cells in Graves' hyperthyroidism and ophthalmopathy. Study at large: Peripheral blood specimens were obtained at initial diagnosis, prior to any treatment.

Amplified TCR beta CDR3 regions derived from RNA transcripts. The primer set for the first-round RT-PCR of the TCR CDR3 was HTBI. From the multiplex PCR reads, TCRdb called clonotypes with MiXCR, one entry per CDR3 protein. The table includes around 350,000 distinct CDR3 sequences, 13% to 15% detected once. The material sequenced was blood. This sequence joins TRBV18 and TRBJ1-4; D is uncertain. The sequence was collected from a woman aged 60-75 years with Graves' ophthalmopathy. The CDR3 nucleotides read TGTGCCAGCTCAGGTCCCCCCGGACGAGGGGAAAAACTGTTTTTT. Translating it yields CASSGPPGRGEKLFF.